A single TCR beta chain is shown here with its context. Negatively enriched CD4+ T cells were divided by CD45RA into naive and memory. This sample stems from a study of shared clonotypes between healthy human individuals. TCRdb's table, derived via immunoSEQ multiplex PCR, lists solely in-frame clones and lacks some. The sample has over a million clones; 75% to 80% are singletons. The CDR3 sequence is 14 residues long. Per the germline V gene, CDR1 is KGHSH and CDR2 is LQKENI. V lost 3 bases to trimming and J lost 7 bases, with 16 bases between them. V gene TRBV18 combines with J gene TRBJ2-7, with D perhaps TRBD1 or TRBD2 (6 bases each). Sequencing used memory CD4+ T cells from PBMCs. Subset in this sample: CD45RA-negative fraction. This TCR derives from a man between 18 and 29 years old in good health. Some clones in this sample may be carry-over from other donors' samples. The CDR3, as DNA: TGTGCCAGCTCACCTCAACAGGGAGGTGGGGAGCAGTACTTC. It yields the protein CASSPQQGGGEQYF.